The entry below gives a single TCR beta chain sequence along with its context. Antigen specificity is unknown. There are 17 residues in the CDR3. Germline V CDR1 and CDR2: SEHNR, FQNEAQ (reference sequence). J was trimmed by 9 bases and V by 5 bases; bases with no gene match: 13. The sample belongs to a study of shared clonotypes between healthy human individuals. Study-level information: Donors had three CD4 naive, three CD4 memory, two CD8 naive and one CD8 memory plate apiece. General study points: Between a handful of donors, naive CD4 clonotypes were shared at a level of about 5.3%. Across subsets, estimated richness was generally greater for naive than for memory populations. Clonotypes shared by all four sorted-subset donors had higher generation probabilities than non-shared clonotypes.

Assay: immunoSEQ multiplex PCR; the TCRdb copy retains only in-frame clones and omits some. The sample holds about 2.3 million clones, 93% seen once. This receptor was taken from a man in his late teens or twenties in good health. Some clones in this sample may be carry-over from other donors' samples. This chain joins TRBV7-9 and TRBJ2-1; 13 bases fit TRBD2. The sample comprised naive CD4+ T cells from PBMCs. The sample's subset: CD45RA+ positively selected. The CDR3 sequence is CASSTPRWTSGSPEQFF. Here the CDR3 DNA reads TGTGCCAGCAGCACCCCCCGCTGGACTAGCGGGAGTCCTGAGCAGTTCTTC.